These 30 T cell receptor beta chains were sequenced from one sample in a study of cytomegalovirus exposure and HLA in healthy donors. Only in-frame clones appear in the TCRdb table, and some are missing; sequencing was by immunoSEQ multiplex PCR. The sample comprises 220,000 or so clones, about nine tenths of which are singletons, and approximately 2% rests with the top ten. Sequencing input: PBMCs. The source is a woman younger than 30 in good health and CMV-seropositive.

The J gene is TRBJ1-2, the V gene TRBV4-2; possible D gene TRBD1, 5 bases. CDR1 and CDR2 (germline): LGHNA, YNFKEQ. V was cut by 2 bases and J by 3 bases, with 13 bases left in between. CDR3 length: 15 residues. The CDR3: CASSQWGGIDYGYTF. CDR3 nucleotides: TGTGCCAGCAGCCAATGGGGGGGGATTGACTATGGCTACACCTTC.

The rearrangement links TRBV2 to TRBJ1-1; D is uncertain. Germline CDR1 is SNHLY and CDR2 is FYNNEI. Deletions cut 6 bases from V and 1 base from J, with 9 bases between. This CDR3 has 13 amino acids. For the CDR3, the DNA is TGTGCCAGCAGCCCTGGGAGGAACACTGAAGCTTTCTTT. This translates into CASSPGRNTEAFF.

The chain carries TRBV4-2 and TRBJ2-2; 8 nucleotides line up with TRBD1. V lost 2 bases to trimming and J lost 6 bases; unmatched junction nucleotides: 2. Germline V gives CDR1 LGHNA, CDR2 YNFKEQ. This CDR3 contains 14 residues. CDR3 amino acids: CASSQTTGAGELFF. CDR3 sequence (DNA): TGTGCCAGCAGCCAAACGACAGGGGCCGGGGAGCTGTTTTTT.

The CDR3 nucleotides are TGTGCCAGCAGTATAGGGACAGGGGGGAAGACCCAGTACTTC. It codes for CASSIGTGGKTQYF. The V call is TRBV7-6, the J call TRBJ2-5; 11 bases fit TRBD1. Per germline, CDR1 SGHVS and CDR2 FNYEAQ. The CDR3 sequence is 14 residues long. The V and J ends lost 6 bases and 6 bases, in that order; junction bases with no gene match: 6. The whole variable domain, remainder taken from reference TRBV7-6 and TRBJ2-5, is GAGVSQSPRYKVTKRGQDVALRCDPISGHVSLYWYRQALGQGPEFLTYFNYEAQQDKSGLPNDRFSAERPEGSISTLTIQRTEQRDSAMYRCASSIGTGGKTQYFGPGTRLLVL.

The chain links TRBV19 to TRBJ2-2, with TRBD2 as a possible D gene (5 bases). This CDR3 is 14 amino acids long. Trimming stripped 7 bases from V and 2 bases from J, with 11 bases between. In germline, CDR1 is LNHDA, CDR2 SQIVND (reference sequence). The CDR3 region has the DNA TGTGCCAGTAAGGACTTAACCAACACCGGGGAGCTGTTTTTT. The encoded protein is CASKDLTNTGELFF.

The V and J genes are TRBV4-1 and TRBJ2-2; 9 bases fit TRBD2. V was clipped by 8 bases and J by 6 bases; unmatched bases: 7. This CDR3 region has 14 residues. The germline V gene has CDR1 MGHRA and CDR2 YSYEKL. The CDR3: CASSWTSVAGELFF. The CDR3, as DNA: TGCGCCAGCTCATGGACTAGCGTCGCCGGGGAGCTGTTTTTT.

V and J are TRBV5-6 and TRBJ2-1; D gene unclear. Germline V lookup: CDR1 SGHDT, CDR2 YYEEEE. This CDR3 is 15 amino acids long. The V and J ends lost 0 bases and 1 base respectively, with 8 bases between them. CDR3 sequence: CASSLDWQSYNEQFF. The CDR3 coding sequence is TGTGCCAGCAGCTTGGATTGGCAGTCCTACAATGAGCAGTTCTTC. The complete variable domain, with remaining parts taken from reference TRBV5-6 and TRBJ2-1, reads DAGVTQSPTHLIKTRGQQVTLRCSPKSGHDTVSWYQQALGQGPQFIFQYYEEEERQRGNFPDRFSGHQFPNYSSELNVNALLLGDSALYLCASSLDWQSYNEQFFGPGTRLTVL.

The rearrangement links TRBV27 to TRBJ2-1; the D is unclear. CDR1 and CDR2 (germline): MNHEY, SMNVEV (reference sequence). This CDR3 contains 12 residues. V was shortened by 6 bases and J by 8 bases, with 11 bases between the two germline ends. CDR3: CASSPWPHEQFF. CDR3 sequence (DNA): TGTGCCAGCAGCCCTTGGCCCCATGAGCAGTTCTTC.

The genes are TRBV27 and TRBJ2-7, with D maybe TRBD1 (5 bases). The CDR3 consists of 16 residues. CDR1 is MNHEY and CDR2 is SMNVEV in the germline V gene (reference sequence). V lost 1 base and J lost 0, with 13 bases in between. The CDR3 protein is CASSLFPDSSSYEQYF. CDR3 nucleotides: TGTGCCAGCAGTTTATTCCCCGACAGTTCCTCCTACGAGCAGTACTTC.

This clone occurred many times. The chain links TRBV5-1 to TRBJ2-5; 14 bases are a match to TRBD2. Trimming took 0 bases from V and 5 from J; bases not matched to a gene: 3. There are 16 residues in the CDR3. Germline V lookup: CDR1 SGHRS, CDR2 YFSETQ. CDR3 bases: TGCGCCAGCAGCTTGGTAGGACTAGCGGGAGGCGAGACCCAGTACTTC. Encoded protein: CASSLVGLAGGETQYF. Full variable domain (remainder filled in from reference TRBV5-1 and TRBJ2-5): KAGVTQTPRYLIKTRGQQVTLSCSPISGHRSVSWYQQTPGQGLQFLFEYFSETQRNKGNFPGRFSGRQFSNSRSEMNVSTLELGDSALYLCASSLVGLAGGETQYFGPGTRLLVL.

The chain has TRBV28 and TRBJ2-7; TRBD1 might be the D (6 bases). The CDR3 has 14 residues. V lost 6 bases and J 10 bases, leaving 22 bases between the germline ends. Per the germline V gene, CDR1 is MDHEN and CDR2 is SYDVKM. The CDR3 region has the DNA TGTGCCAGCAGCTCGGCCGGGACAATTCAGAGCCAGTACTTC. Translation gives CASSSAGTIQSQYF.

The rearrangement joins TRBV14 to TRBJ2-7, with a possible D match to TRBD1 (5 bases). Germline assignment: CDR1 SGHDN and CDR2 FVKESK. This CDR3 spans 12 amino acids. The ends were cut back, 4 bases at V and 6 bases at J, with 10 bases in the middle. The CDR3 spells CASSLSRGEQYF. The CDR3 DNA is TGTGCCAGCAGCCTGAGTAGGGGCGAGCAGTACTTC.

This clone was seen only a few times. The rearrangement uses TRBV6-5 and TRBJ1-2; D is undetermined. Trimming left V 1 base short and J 6 bases short, with 12 bases between. The CDR3 totals 14 residues. The germline CDR1 and CDR2 sequences are MNHEY and SVGAGI. This CDR3 reads CASSYYGRSDGYTF. For the CDR3, the DNA is TGTGCCAGCAGTTACTATGGCAGAAGTGATGGCTACACCTTC.

The chain links TRBV28 to TRBJ1-5, with TRBD1 matching over 8 bases. The CDR3 runs 15 residues. Germline assignment: CDR1 MDHEN and CDR2 SYDVKM. V shed 6 bases, J shed 6 bases, and the junction held 10 bases outside the gene matches. The CDR3 loop reads CASRPTDRGGQPQHF. CDR3 sequence (DNA): TGTGCCAGCAGGCCGACTGACAGGGGCGGTCAGCCCCAGCATTTT.

The gene calls are TRBV6-6 and TRBJ1-4, with 7 positions matching TRBD1. Losses at the gene ends were 2 bases for V and 7 bases for J; bases not matched to a gene: 4. From germline, CDR1 is MNHNY and CDR2 SVGAGI (reference sequence). The CDR3 is made up of 14 amino acids. The CDR3 here is CASSYRGQGEKLFF. The CDR3 nucleotides read TGTGCCAGCAGTTACAGGGGGCAAGGTGAAAAACTGTTTTTT.

The rearrangement joins TRBV28 to TRBJ2-3, with 7 bases lining up with TRBD1. In germline, CDR1 is MDHEN, CDR2 SYDVKM. Germline trimming cut 3 bases from V and 2 bases from J; bases unmatched to any gene: 5. The CDR3 has 15 residues. The CDR3 reads CASSFRDRYTDTQYF. CDR3 nucleotides: TGTGCCAGCAGTTTCCGGGACAGATACACAGATACGCAGTATTTT.

As DNA, the CDR3 is TGTGCCAGCAGTATCTCTAGCGGGAGTGGAGAGACCCAGTACTTC. Its protein is CASSISSGSGETQYF. This chain connects TRBV2 to TRBJ2-5, with 10 bases identical to TRBD2. CDR3 size: 15 residues. V shed 5 bases and J 4 bases; nucleotides not matched to a gene: 7. Germline V CDR1 and CDR2: SNHLY, FYNNEI.

The chain uses TRBV7-9 and TRBJ2-1, with D unresolved. Trimming removed 1 base from V and 3 bases from J, with 4 bases in between. This CDR3 comprises 13 residues. The germline CDR1 and CDR2 sequences are SEHNR and FQNEAQ (reference sequence). The CDR3 protein is CASSLVLYNEQFF. The CDR3 region has the DNA TGTGCCAGCAGCTTAGTCCTCTACAATGAGCAGTTCTTC.

CDR3 region: CASTQTGLNYGYTF. The CDR3 region has the DNA TGTGCCAGTACTCAGACAGGGCTCAACTATGGCTACACCTTC. This chain uses TRBV19 with TRBJ1-2; 7 bases match TRBD1. The junction had 7 bases not matched to a gene; V was cut back by 7 bases and J by 2 bases. CDR3 length equals 14 residues. Germline CDR1 is LNHDA and CDR2 is SQIVND (reference sequence).

The chain joins TRBV2 to TRBJ2-5; 9 bases agree with TRBD1. There are 14 residues in the CDR3. With 6 bases clipped from V and 4 bases from J, the junction kept 6 bases outside the gene matches. Germline V gene sequence: CDR1 SNHLY, CDR2 FYNNEI. CDR3 sequence: CASRGDRVLETQYF. The CDR3 bases are TGTGCCAGCAGGGGGGACAGGGTCTTAGAGACCCAGTACTTC.

The chain recombines TRBV5-1 with TRBJ2-7; D call uncertain. The CDR3 has 15 residues. The V end lost 2 bases, the J end lost 3 bases, and 15 bases lay between the germline ends. CDR1 and CDR2 from the germline V gene are SGHRS and YFSETQ. CDR3 DNA sequence: TGCGCCAGCAGCTTATCTGAGCTGCCTCTCTACGAGCAGTACTTC. As protein: CASSLSELPLYEQYF.

This clone showed up just once. V and J are TRBV6-6 and TRBJ2-5; TRBD2 matches 11 bases. Germline V gives CDR1 MNHNY, CDR2 SVGAGI (reference sequence). With 4 bases clipped from V and 3 bases from J, the junction kept 1 base outside the gene matches. The CDR3 is made up of 14 amino acids. The CDR3 nucleotides read TGTGCCAGCAGTTGGGGACTAGCGGAAGAGACCCAGTACTTC. Protein sequence: CASSWGLAEETQYF.

The chain uses TRBV4-1 and TRBJ2-7; 7 bases are shared with TRBD1. The CDR3 contains 14 residues. Germline CDR1 and CDR2: MGHRA and YSYEKL. The trim removed 1 base at V and 6 bases at J, leaving 6 bases unmatched. CDR3 amino acids: CASSQGEGGVEQYF. CDR3 DNA sequence: TGCGCCAGCAGCCAAGGGGAAGGGGGCGTCGAGCAGTACTTC.

CDR3 DNA: TGTGCCTGGAGTACAGGGGATAGAGCTGAAGCTTTCTTT. The encoded protein is CAWSTGDRAEAFF. This sequence joins TRBV30 and TRBJ1-1; TRBD1 agrees at 7 bases. CDR1 GTSNPN and CDR2 SVGIG come from the germline V gene (reference sequence). This CDR3 region has 13 residues. Germline trimming cut 2 bases from V and 6 bases from J; bases unmatched to any gene: 6.

V and J are TRBV28 and TRBJ1-5; 8 bases fit TRBD1. The CDR3 sequence is 14 residues long. The trim removed 3 bases at V and 4 bases at J, leaving 2 bases unmatched. CDR1 MDHEN and CDR2 SYDVKM come from the germline V gene. The CDR3 sequence is CASSFWTGNQPQHF. CDR3 nucleotide sequence: TGTGCCAGCAGTTTCTGGACAGGGAATCAGCCCCAGCATTTT.

The rearrangement joins TRBV27 to TRBJ2-3; D not certain. V shed 3 bases and J shed 7 bases, with 11 bases lying between them. Germline CDR1 and CDR2: MNHEY and SMNVEV (reference sequence). The CDR3 runs to 13 residues. For the CDR3, the DNA is TGTGCCAGCAGTTTTGGGCCGAACTATACGCAGTATTTT. This sequence encodes CASSFGPNYTQYF.

The rearrangement links TRBV5-6 to TRBJ2-7; the match to TRBD1 covers 8 bases. Germline CDR1 and CDR2: SGHDT and YYEEEE. J gave up 7 bases and V 1 base, and 16 bases lay outside the gene matches. The CDR3 is made up of 17 amino acids. The CDR3 DNA follows: TGTGCCAGCAGCTTGTGGCTAGGACAGGGACCGACGGGAGAGCAGTACTTC. It encodes CASSLWLGQGPTGEQYF.

This chain joins TRBV29-1 and TRBJ2-7; 8 bases match TRBD1. V lost 6 bases, J lost 3 bases, and 13 bases stayed unmatched. Germline CDR1 and CDR2: SQVTM and ANQGSEA. The CDR3 has 15 amino acids. CDR3 in amino acids: CSVKPGQAEDYEQYF. The CDR3 coding sequence is TGCAGCGTAAAACCGGGACAGGCCGAGGACTACGAGCAGTACTTC.

The CDR3: CASSVDGTTADTQYF. The CDR3 nucleotides read TGTGCCAGCAGCGTAGACGGGACTACCGCAGATACGCAGTATTTT. The rearrangement uses TRBV9 and TRBJ2-3, with 7 bases matching TRBD2. CDR1 SGDLS and CDR2 YYNGEE come from the germline V gene. V lost 0 bases, J lost 4 bases, and 5 bases stayed unmatched. The CDR3 sequence is 15 residues long.

The genes are TRBV9 and TRBJ1-1; D is unresolved. Germline V lookup: CDR1 SGDLS, CDR2 YYNGEE. V was shortened by 4 bases and J by 7 bases, with 17 bases between the two germline ends. The CDR3 loop spans 14 amino acids. The CDR3 DNA follows: TGTGCCAGCAGCCCCCTGAGGAGCCTAGGTGAAGCTTTCTTT. It translates to CASSPLRSLGEAFF.